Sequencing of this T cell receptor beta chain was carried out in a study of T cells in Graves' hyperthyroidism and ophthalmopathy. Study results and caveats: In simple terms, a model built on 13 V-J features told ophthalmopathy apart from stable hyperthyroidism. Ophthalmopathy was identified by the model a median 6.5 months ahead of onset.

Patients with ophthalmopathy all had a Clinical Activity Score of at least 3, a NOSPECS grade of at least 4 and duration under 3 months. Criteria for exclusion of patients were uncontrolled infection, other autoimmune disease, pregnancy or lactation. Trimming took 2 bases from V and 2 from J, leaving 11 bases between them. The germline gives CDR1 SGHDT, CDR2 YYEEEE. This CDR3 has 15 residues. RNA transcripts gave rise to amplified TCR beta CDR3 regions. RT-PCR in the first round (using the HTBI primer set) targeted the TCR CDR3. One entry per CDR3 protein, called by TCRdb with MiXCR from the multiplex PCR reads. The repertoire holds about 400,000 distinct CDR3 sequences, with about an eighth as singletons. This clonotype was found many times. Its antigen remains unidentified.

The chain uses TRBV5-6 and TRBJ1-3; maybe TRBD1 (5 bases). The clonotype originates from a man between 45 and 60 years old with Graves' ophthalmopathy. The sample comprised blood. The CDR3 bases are TGTGCCAGCAGCTTTGGCAGGACACCTGGAAACACCATATATTTT. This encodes CASSFGRTPGNTIYF.